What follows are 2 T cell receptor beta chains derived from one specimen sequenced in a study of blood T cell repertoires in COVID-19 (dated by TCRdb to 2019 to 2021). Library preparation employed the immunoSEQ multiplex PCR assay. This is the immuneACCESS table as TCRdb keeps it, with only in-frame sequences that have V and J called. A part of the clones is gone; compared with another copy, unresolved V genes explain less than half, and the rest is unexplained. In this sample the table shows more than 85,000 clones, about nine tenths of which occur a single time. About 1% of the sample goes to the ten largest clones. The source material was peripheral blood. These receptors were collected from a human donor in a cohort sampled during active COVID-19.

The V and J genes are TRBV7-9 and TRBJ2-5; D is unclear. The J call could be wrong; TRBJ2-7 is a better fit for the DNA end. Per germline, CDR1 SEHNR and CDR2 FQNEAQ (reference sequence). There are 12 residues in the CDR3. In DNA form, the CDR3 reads TGTGCCAGCACCGATACAGTGTACGAGCAGTACTTC. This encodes CASTDTVYEQYF.

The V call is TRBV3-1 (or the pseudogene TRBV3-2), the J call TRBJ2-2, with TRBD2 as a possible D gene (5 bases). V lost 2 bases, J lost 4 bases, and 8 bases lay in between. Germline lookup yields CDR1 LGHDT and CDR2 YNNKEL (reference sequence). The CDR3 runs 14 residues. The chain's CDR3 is CASSQRTFTGELFF. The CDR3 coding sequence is TGTGCCAGCAGCCAAAGGACTTTCACCGGGGAGCTGTTTTTT.